This T cell receptor beta chain was documented in a study of T-cell reconstitution after alpha-beta-depleted transplantation in children. Trimming removed 3 bases at V and 3 bases at J, with 15 bases between. This CDR3 region has 14 residues. Germline V gives CDR1 DFQATT, CDR2 SNEGSKA (reference sequence). Ten or more counts support this clonotype. Preparation of the TCRbeta library used unique molecular identifiers. A single record per CDR3 protein comes from TCRdb applying MiXCR to the PCR reads. The sample includes fewer than 550,000 distinct CDR3 sequences, roughly a tenth seen only once; the top ten take 2%.

The sequence came from a child under 10 years old with inherited bone marrow failure, due to receive a stem cell transplant. Sample: PBMCs, taken before TCRalphabeta/CD19-depleted stem cell transplant. The chain employs TRBV20-1 and TRBJ2-7; no definite D call. The CDR3 spells CSARATITLYEQYF. DNA of the CDR3: TGCAGTGCTAGGGCCACCATAACCCTCTACGAGCAGTACTTC.